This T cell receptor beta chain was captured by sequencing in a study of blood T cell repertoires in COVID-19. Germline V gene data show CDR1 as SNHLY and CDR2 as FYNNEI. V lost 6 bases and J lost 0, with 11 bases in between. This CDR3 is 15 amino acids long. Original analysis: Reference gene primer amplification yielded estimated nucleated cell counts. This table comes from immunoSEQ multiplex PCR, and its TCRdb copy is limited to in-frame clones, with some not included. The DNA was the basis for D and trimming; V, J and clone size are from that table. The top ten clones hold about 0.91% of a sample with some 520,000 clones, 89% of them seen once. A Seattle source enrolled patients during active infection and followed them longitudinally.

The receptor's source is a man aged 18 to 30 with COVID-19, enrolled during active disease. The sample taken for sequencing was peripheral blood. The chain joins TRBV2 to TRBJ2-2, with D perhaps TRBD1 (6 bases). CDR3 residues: CASRRDISNTGELFF. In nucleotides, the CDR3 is TGTGCCAGCAGACGGGACATTTCGAACACCGGGGAGCTGTTTTTT.